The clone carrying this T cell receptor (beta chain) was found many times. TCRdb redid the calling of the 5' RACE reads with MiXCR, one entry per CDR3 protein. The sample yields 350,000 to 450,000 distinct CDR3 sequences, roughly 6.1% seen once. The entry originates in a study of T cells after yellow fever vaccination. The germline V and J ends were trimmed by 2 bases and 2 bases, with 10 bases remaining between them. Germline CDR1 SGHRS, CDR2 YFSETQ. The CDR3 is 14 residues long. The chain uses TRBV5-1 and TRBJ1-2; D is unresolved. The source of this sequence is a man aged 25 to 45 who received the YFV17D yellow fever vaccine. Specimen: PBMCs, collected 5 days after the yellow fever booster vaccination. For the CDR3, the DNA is TGCGCCAGCAGCTTTGGCGGCGGAAACTATGGCTACACCTTC. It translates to CASSFGGGNYGYTF. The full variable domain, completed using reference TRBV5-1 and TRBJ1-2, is KAGVTQTPRYLIKTRGQQVTLSCSPISGHRSVSWYQQTPGQGLQFLFEYFSETQRNKGNFPGRFSGRQFSNSRSEMNVSTLELGDSALYLCASSFGGGNYGYTFGSGTRLTVV.